The source of this T cell receptor beta chain is a study of cytomegalovirus exposure and HLA in healthy donors. Study outcomes and limitations: As confirmed in vitro, a few CMV-associated chains were specific for CMV antigens. Reported findings show TCR beta sequences accurately forecast HLA-A and HLA-B alleles in most subjects. Being indistinguishable, some V segments were excluded, TRBV6-2 and TRBV6-3 among them.

There are a few counts of this clone. Its antigen remains unknown. Primers for the PCR totalled 60 Vbeta and 13 Jbeta. The data were produced by immunoSEQ multiplex PCR, yet TCRdb's version contains in-frame clones alone and is incomplete. The sample consists of some 60,000 clones, about 85% of them appearing once. V was trimmed by 5 bases and J by 6 bases, leaving 10 bases between them. Germline lookup yields CDR1 SEHNR and CDR2 FQNEAQ (reference sequence). The CDR3 runs 12 residues. The sequence was obtained from a female donor in good health and CMV-seronegative. J is TRBJ1-2 and V is TRBV7-9; D gene unclear. Sequenced material: PBMCs. The CDR3 sequence: CASSRRVNGYTF. As DNA, the CDR3 is TGTGCCAGCAGCCGACGGGTCAATGGCTACACCTTC.